A single sample gave rise to the 18 T cell receptor beta chains below, sequenced in a study of control samples from healthy donors and cancer patients. Clones were sequenced by immunoSEQ multiplex PCR, and TCRdb holds only the in-frame ones, with some missing. The profile covers about 410,000 clones, with 80% to 95% appearing a single time and 5.5% to 8% taken by the ten largest. Sequences were obtained from PBMCs. These receptors came from a middle-aged man with head and neck cancer.

This CDR3 reads CASSVTSGDSYNEQFF. CDR3 coding DNA: TGTGCCAGCAGTGTGACTAGTGGGGACTCCTACAATGAGCAGTTCTTC. The chain joins TRBV6-1 to TRBJ2-1; maybe TRBD2 (6 bases). The CDR3 consists of 16 residues. The V and J ends lost 4 bases and 0 bases respectively, with 13 bases between them. Germline V CDR1 and CDR2: MNHNS, SASEGT.

V usage is TRBV4-3 and J usage is TRBJ2-5; D might be TRBD2 (6 bases). V lost 4 bases and J lost 5, with 20 bases in between. The CDR3 spans 16 residues. Germline V gene lookup returns CDR1 LGHNA and CDR2 YSLEER. CDR3: CASSPVGGAVWETQYF. In DNA, the CDR3 is TGCGCCAGCAGCCCTGTGGGGGGTGCTGTTTGGGAGACCCAGTACTTC.

The sample holds one count of this clone. The chain is built from TRBV5-1 and TRBJ1-2; D is undetermined. CDR1 and CDR2 from the germline V gene are SGHRS and YFSETQ. CDR3 length: 14 amino acids. The V end lost 0 bases, the J end lost 2 bases, and 8 bases lay between the germline ends. CDR3 residues: CASSLGSLNYGYTF. Written as DNA, the CDR3 is TGCGCCAGCAGCTTGGGGAGTTTAAACTATGGCTACACCTTC.

This chain's CDR3 is CASSLDRATYEQYF. DNA for the CDR3: TGTGCCAGCAGTTTGGACAGGGCAACCTACGAGCAGTACTTC. The rearrangement links TRBV6-5 to TRBJ2-7; 8 positions agree with TRBD1. With 4 bases clipped from V and 2 bases from J, the junction kept 4 bases outside the gene matches. The CDR3 has 14 amino acids. Germline loops: CDR1 MNHEY, CDR2 SVGAGI.

This chain uses TRBV5-8 with TRBJ2-7, with 10 bases lining up with TRBD1. V lost 4 bases, J lost 2 bases, and 9 bases stayed unmatched. The germline V gene encodes CDR1 SGHTS and CDR2 YDEGEE. The CDR3 sequence is 16 residues long. DNA of the CDR3: TGTGCCAGCAGCAAACAGGGGACAGGGGCCCCCTACGAGCAGTACTTC. As protein: CASSKQGTGAPYEQYF. Looking up the rest from reference TRBV5-8 and TRBJ2-7 gives the full variable domain: EAGVTQSPTHLIKTRGQQATLRCSPISGHTSVYWYQQALGLGLQFLLWYDEGEERNRGNFPPRFSGRQFPNYSSELNVNALELEDSALYLCASSKQGTGAPYEQYFGPGTRLTVT.

The V and J genes are TRBV15 and TRBJ2-1; the D gene is possibly TRBD1 (5 bases). The V end was cut by 7 bases, the J end by 8 bases, with 15 bases between. The CDR3 runs to 13 residues. Germline V CDR1 and CDR2: LNHNV, YYDKDF (reference sequence). CDR3 bases: TGTGCCACCAATAGGCGACAGCTCGATGAGCAGTTCTTC. It yields the protein CATNRRQLDEQFF.

This clone has only one observation. The chain carries TRBV4-2 and TRBJ2-7; no clear D. Trimming took off 6 bases at V and 1 base at J, with 16 bases between the two ends. Germline V CDR1 and CDR2: LGHNA, YNFKEQ. The CDR3 extends over 15 amino acids. CDR3 DNA: TGTGCCAGCAGTCACCTATTTGGGGATTCCTACGAGCAGTACTTC. Its protein is CASSHLFGDSYEQYF.

The chain joins TRBV12-1 to TRBJ2-1; the D call TRBD2 from the table was never checked on the DNA. TRBV12-1 is reported as a pseudogene. This CDR3 region has 15 residues. The CDR3 DNA reads TGTGCCAGCAGCTTTCCTGCTGACCAGCGCCGCAAGCAGTTCTTC. Amino acid sequence: CASSFPADQRRKQFF.

The V call is TRBV10-2, the J call TRBJ2-2; D not certain. The CDR3 has 12 amino acids. Per the germline V gene, CDR1 is WSHSY and CDR2 is SAAADI. The V and J ends lost 8 bases and 4 bases respectively, with 8 bases between them. The chain's CDR3 is CASPKPTGELFF. CDR3 nucleotide sequence: TGCGCCAGCCCAAAGCCCACCGGGGAGCTGTTTTTT.

This clone is a singleton in its sample. The rearrangement links TRBV11-3 to TRBJ2-1, with 11 bases that match TRBD2. The J segment lost 6 bases and the V segment lost 3 bases, leaving 7 bases of the junction unmatched. The CDR3 covers 16 residues. Germline CDR1 SGHNT, CDR2 YENEEA. The CDR3 DNA follows: TGTGCCAGCAGCTTCCTCGGACTAGCGGGCGGCAATGAGCAGTTCTTC. This gives the protein CASSFLGLAGGNEQFF.

The chain joins TRBV6-2 or TRBV6-3 to TRBJ2-3; TRBD2 matches at 7 bases. Looked up from germline, CDR1 is MNHEY and CDR2 is SVGEGT. The V gene end was trimmed by 5 bases and the J gene end by 1 base; junction bases not matched to a gene: 6. The CDR3 is 15 residues long. Here the CDR3 reads CASSRAGWGTDTQYF. The CDR3 nucleotides read TGTGCCAGCAGTCGAGCGGGGTGGGGCACAGATACGCAGTATTTT.

This clone was observed a handful of times. V is TRBV7-2 and J is TRBJ1-4; 9 positions agree with TRBD1. The CDR3 has 15 residues. J gave up 5 bases and V 4 bases, and 5 bases lay outside the gene matches. CDR1 and CDR2 (germline): SGHTA, FQGNSA. CDR3 sequence reads: CASSSQTGGNEKLFF. The DNA of the CDR3 is TGTGCCAGCAGCTCCCAGACAGGGGGAAATGAAAAACTGTTTTTT.

The CDR3 here is CASSVGETQYF. The CDR3 coding sequence is TGTGCCAGCAGTGTGGGTGAGACCCAGTACTTC. The chain carries TRBV2 and TRBJ2-5, with D unclear. The CDR3 is 11 residues long. V shed 4 bases and J shed 5 bases, with 5 bases lying between them. The germline V gene has CDR1 SNHLY and CDR2 FYNNEI. The full variable domain, its missing parts supplied by reference TRBV2 and TRBJ2-5, is EPEVTQTPSHQVTQMGQEVILRCVPISNHLYFYWYRQILGQKVEFLVSFYNNEISEKSEIFDDQFSVERPDGSNFTLKIRSTKLEDSAMYFCASSVGETQYFGPGTRLLVL.

The V and J genes are TRBV24-1 and TRBJ2-3; D possibly uses TRBD1 or TRBD2 (5 bases each). The germline V gene has CDR1 KGHDR and CDR2 SFDVKD. The CDR3 loop spans 12 amino acids. Trimming pared 2 bases from V and 10 bases from J, leaving 9 bases between. The CDR3 DNA follows: TGTGCCACCAGTGATTCAGGGCGGGCGCAGTATTTT. It codes for CATSDSGRAQYF.

This chain links TRBV4-1 with TRBJ2-1; 7 positions agree with TRBD1. V gave up 5 bases and J gave up 1 base; unmatched junction bases: 5. From germline, CDR1 is MGHRA and CDR2 YSYEKL. The CDR3 is made up of 15 amino acids. The CDR3 is CASSFRDSSYNEQFF. In DNA form, the CDR3 reads TGCGCCAGCAGCTTCCGGGACAGTTCCTACAATGAGCAGTTCTTC.

The J gene is TRBJ1-6, the V gene TRBV19; 8 nucleotides match TRBD1. Germline V gene data show CDR1 as LNHDA and CDR2 as SQIVND (reference sequence). This CDR3 is 16 amino acids long. Trimming took 7 bases from V and 2 from J; bases not matched to a gene: 7. CDR3 DNA sequence: TGTGCCAGTACCCGGACAGGGATCCCCTATAATTCACCCCTCCACTTT. Its protein is CASTRTGIPYNSPLHF.

The V call is TRBV15, the J call TRBJ2-1, with 7 nucleotides matching TRBD2. Unmatched junction bases numbered 6, after V lost 2 bases and J lost 5 bases. The germline CDR1 and CDR2 sequences are LNHNV and YYDKDF (reference sequence). The CDR3 loop spans 15 amino acids. The CDR3 coding sequence is TGTGCCACCAGCAGAACAGCGGGACCCCACAATGAGCAGTTCTTC. This gives the protein CATSRTAGPHNEQFF. The complete variable domain, with remaining parts taken from reference TRBV15 and TRBJ2-1, reads DAMVIQNPRYQVTQFGKPVTLSCSQTLNHNVMYWYQQKSSQAPKLLFHYYDKDFNNEADTPDNFQSRRPNTSFCFLDIRSPGLGDTAMYLCATSRTAGPHNEQFFGPGTRLTVL.

This clone was counted once. The rearrangement uses TRBV11-2 and TRBJ1-6; D is ambiguous. Germline CDR1 reads SGHAT; CDR2 reads FQNNGV. This CDR3 has 13 amino acids. Trimming took 7 bases from V and 0 from J, leaving 4 bases between them. Here the CDR3 DNA reads TGTGCCAGCACCCTCTCCTATAATTCACCCCTCCACTTT. This translates into CASTLSYNSPLHF. The full variable domain, rest sourced from reference TRBV11-2 and TRBJ1-6, is EAGVAQSPRYKIIEKRQSVAFWCNPISGHATLYWYQQILGQGPKLLIQFQNNGVVDDSQLPKDRFSAERLKGVDSTLKIQPAKLEDSAVYLCASTLSYNSPLHFGNGTRLTVT.